These 12 T cell receptor beta chains were all obtained from the same sample, sequenced in a study of blood T cells in healthy people across ages. The use of a sample-barcoded 5' primer and a J-beta primer mix characterized a second PCR of roughly 6 to 12 cycles. TCRdb reprocessed the 5' RACE reads via MiXCR and lists one record per CDR3 protein. This sample carries under 2 million distinct CDR3 sequences, 34% of them seen once, and the ten largest clones take roughly 12%. Sample: blood. These receptor sequences come from a woman between 25 and 40 years old in good health.

This clonotype showed up many times. V and J are TRBV4-1 and TRBJ2-7; a possible D gene is TRBD1 (5 bases). The CDR3 has 14 amino acids. In germline, CDR1 is MGHRA, CDR2 YSYEKL. V lost 3 bases and J lost 3, with 12 bases in between. The CDR3: CASSHATQGYEQYF. CDR3 coding DNA: TGCGCCAGCAGCCATGCGACGCAGGGCTACGAGCAGTACTTC.

Only a few counts were recorded for this clonotype. The V call is TRBV20-1, the J call TRBJ2-7; TRBD1 agrees at 9 bases. The germline V gene encodes CDR1 DFQATT and CDR2 SNEGSKA (reference sequence). The junction had 11 bases not matched to a gene; V was cut back by 7 bases and J by 4 bases. The CDR3 is 14 amino acids. The DNA for the CDR3 is TGCAGTGGTTCTTTGCGGACAGGGGTGTACGAGCAGTACTTC. This encodes CSGSLRTGVYEQYF.

This chain uses TRBV6-6 with TRBJ2-1; D is perhaps TRBD1 (6 bases). CDR3 length: 16 amino acids. Per germline, CDR1 MNHNY and CDR2 SVGAGI (reference sequence). V lost 0 bases and J lost 3, with 12 bases in between. The CDR3 loop reads CASSYSVTGDYNEQFF. CDR3 bases: TGTGCCAGCAGTTACTCGGTGACAGGCGACTACAATGAGCAGTTCTTC.

This chain uses TRBV4-1 with TRBJ2-2, with D unclear. Germline V gene data show CDR1 as MGHRA and CDR2 as YSYEKL. The CDR3 consists of 17 residues. Trimming stripped 7 bases from V and 4 bases from J, with 22 bases between. The CDR3 region is CASKPRVFPISTGELFF. In DNA, the CDR3 is TGCGCCAGCAAACCAAGAGTATTCCCCATAAGCACCGGGGAGCTGTTTTTT.

This clonotype was found a few times. The V call is TRBV12-3 or TRBV12-4, the J call TRBJ2-5; 7 positions match TRBD1. After removal of 4 bases from V and 5 bases from J, the junction contained 10 bases not matched to a gene. The CDR3 sequence is 15 residues long. The CDR3 region has the DNA TGTGCCAGCAGTTCCGGGGACAGTAGGTCGGAGACCCAGTACTTC. Encoded protein: CASSSGDSRSETQYF.

This chain uses TRBV7-9 with TRBJ1-1, with 8 bases identical to TRBD1. This CDR3 contains 13 residues. Germline CDR1 reads SEHNR; CDR2 reads FQNEAQ (reference sequence). Trimming removed 5 bases from V and 3 bases from J; junction bases left unmatched: 2. The CDR3 region has the DNA TGTGCCAGCAGCGACAGGGGTTACACTGAAGCTTTCTTT. It encodes CASSDRGYTEAFF.

This clonotype has a single count. The chain is built from TRBV11-2 and TRBJ2-7; the D gene could be TRBD1 or TRBD2 (5 bases each). Trimming cost V 0 bases and J 2 bases, with 14 bases left between them. The germline gives CDR1 SGHAT, CDR2 FQNNGV. This CDR3 is 16 amino acids long. The CDR3 loop is CASSLDVGRGAYEQYF. In nucleotides, the CDR3 is TGTGCCAGCAGCTTAGATGTGGGGCGAGGGGCCTACGAGCAGTACTTC.

This clonotype has more than one count but fewer than ten. The chain carries TRBV6-1 and TRBJ2-6, with TRBD2 matching 7 bases. J was trimmed by 4 bases and V by 4 bases; bases with no gene match: 10. Germline values: CDR1 MNHNS, CDR2 SASEGT. CDR3 length: 17 amino acids. CDR3 in DNA: TGTGCCAGCAGTGGCCCGGACCGGGGGGTCGGGGCCAACGTCCTGACTTTC. It is translated as CASSGPDRGVGANVLTF.

The chain employs TRBV5-4 and TRBJ2-5; TRBD1 agrees at 9 bases. CDR3 length: 15 residues. Germline V gene sequence: CDR1 SGHNT, CDR2 YYREEE (reference sequence). The V gene end was trimmed by 4 bases and the J gene end by 11 bases; junction bases not matched to a gene: 15. The CDR3 DNA reads TGTGCCAGCAGCCTAACCGGGACAGGGACCTACAAGCAGTACTTC. It is translated as CASSLTGTGTYKQYF.

The chain uses TRBV6-4 and TRBJ2-7, with 7 bases fitting TRBD2. Germline-derived CDR1 and CDR2 are MRHNA and SNTAGT. CDR3 length equals 17 residues. V shed 4 bases and J 0 bases; nucleotides not matched to a gene: 12. The CDR3 reads CASSAPLAGAISYEQYF. The CDR3 DNA sequence: TGTGCCAGCAGTGCCCCCCTGGCGGGAGCGATCTCCTACGAGCAGTACTTC.

This clonotype was observed a few times. The V gene is TRBV3-1, the J gene TRBJ2-3; possible D gene TRBD1, 5 bases. CDR1 is LGHDT, CDR2 YNNKEL, per germline (reference sequence). The V and J ends lost 2 bases and 0 bases respectively, with 9 bases between them. The CDR3 extends over 15 amino acids. CDR3 DNA sequence: TGTGCCAGCAGCCAACGACAGTCCAGCACAGATACGCAGTATTTT. Translated, it gives CASSQRQSSTDTQYF.

This clonotype was counted at least ten times. The rearrangement joins TRBV20-1 to TRBJ2-7, with D possibly being TRBD1 or TRBD2 (6 bases each). CDR3 length: 14 residues. The germline V and J ends were trimmed by 3 bases and 4 bases, with 16 bases remaining between them. Germline CDR1 and CDR2: DFQATT and SNEGSKA (reference sequence). CDR3 sequence (DNA): TGCAGTGCTAGGCGGGACAACACACAATACGAGCAGTACTTC. Its translation: CSARRDNTQYEQYF.